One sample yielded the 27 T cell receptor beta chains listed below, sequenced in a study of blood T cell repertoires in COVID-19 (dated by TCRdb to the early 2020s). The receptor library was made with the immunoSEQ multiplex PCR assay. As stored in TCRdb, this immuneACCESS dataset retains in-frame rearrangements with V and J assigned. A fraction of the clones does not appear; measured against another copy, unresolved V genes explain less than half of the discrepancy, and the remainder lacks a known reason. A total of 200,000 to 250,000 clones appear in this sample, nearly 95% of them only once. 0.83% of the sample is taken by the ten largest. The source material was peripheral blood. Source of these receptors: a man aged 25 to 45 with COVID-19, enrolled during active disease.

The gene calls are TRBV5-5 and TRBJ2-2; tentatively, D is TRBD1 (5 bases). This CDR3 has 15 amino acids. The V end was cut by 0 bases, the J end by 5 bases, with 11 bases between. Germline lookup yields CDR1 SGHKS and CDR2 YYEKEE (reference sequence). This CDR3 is CASSLGQRTTGELFF. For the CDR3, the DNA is TGTGCCAGCAGCTTGGGACAGAGAACAACCGGGGAGCTGTTTTTT.

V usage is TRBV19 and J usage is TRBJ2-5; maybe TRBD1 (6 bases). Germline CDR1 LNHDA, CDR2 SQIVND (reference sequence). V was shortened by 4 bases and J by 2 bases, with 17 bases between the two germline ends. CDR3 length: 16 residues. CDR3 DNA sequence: TGTGCCAGTAGTACACAGGGAGCCAGCGGACAAGAGACCCAGTACTTC. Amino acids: CASSTQGASGQETQYF.

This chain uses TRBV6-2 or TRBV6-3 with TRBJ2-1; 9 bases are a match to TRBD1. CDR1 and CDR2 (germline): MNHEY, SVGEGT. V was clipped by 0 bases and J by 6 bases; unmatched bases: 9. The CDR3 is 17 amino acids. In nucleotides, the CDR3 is TGTGCCAGCAGTTACTCGATGGTCCCGGGACAGGGCAATGAGCAGTTCTTC. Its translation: CASSYSMVPGQGNEQFF.

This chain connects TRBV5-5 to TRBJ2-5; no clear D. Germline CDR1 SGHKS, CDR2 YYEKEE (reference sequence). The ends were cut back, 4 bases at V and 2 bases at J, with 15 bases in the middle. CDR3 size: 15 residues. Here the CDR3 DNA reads TGTGCCAGCAGCCCTAATACGGAGAATCAAGAGACCCAGTACTTC. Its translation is CASSPNTENQETQYF.

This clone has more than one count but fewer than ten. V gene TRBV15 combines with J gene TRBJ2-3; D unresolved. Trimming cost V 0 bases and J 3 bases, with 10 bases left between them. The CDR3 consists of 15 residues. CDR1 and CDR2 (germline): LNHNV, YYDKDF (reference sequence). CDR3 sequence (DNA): TGTGCCACCAGCAGAGATGATATACGGACAGATACGCAGTATTTT. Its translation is CATSRDDIRTDTQYF.

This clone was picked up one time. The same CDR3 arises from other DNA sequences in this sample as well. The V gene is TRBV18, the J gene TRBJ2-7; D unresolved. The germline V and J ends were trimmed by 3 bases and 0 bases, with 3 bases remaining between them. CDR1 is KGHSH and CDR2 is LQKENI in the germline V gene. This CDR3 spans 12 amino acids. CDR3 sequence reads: CASSPSSYEQYF. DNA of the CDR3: TGTGCCAGCTCACCCAGCTCCTACGAGCAGTACTTC.

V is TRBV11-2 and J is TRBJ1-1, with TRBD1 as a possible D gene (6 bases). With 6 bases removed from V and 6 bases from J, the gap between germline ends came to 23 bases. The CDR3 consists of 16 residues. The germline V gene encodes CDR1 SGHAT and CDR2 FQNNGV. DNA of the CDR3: TGTGCCAGCAGTCCGATTGCAAGGGGGAAGCGCGCTGAAGCTTTCTTT. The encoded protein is CASSPIARGKRAEAFF.

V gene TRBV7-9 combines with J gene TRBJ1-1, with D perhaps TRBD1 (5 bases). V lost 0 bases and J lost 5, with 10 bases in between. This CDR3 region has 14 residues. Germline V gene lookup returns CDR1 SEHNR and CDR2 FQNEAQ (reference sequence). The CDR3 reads CASSLASGKTEAFF. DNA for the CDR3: TGTGCCAGCAGCTTAGCCTCAGGGAAAACTGAAGCTTTCTTT.

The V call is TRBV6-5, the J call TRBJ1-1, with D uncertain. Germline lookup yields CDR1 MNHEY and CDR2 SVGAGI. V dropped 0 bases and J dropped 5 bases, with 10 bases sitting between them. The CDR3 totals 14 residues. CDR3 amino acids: CASSYSLRLTEAFF. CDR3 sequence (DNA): TGTGCCAGCAGTTACTCCTTACGGTTAACTGAAGCTTTCTTT.

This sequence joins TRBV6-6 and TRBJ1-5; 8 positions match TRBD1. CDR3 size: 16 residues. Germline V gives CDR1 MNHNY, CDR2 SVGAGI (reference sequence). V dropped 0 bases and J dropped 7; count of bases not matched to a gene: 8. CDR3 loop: CASSYSKQGGGQPQHF. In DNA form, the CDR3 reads TGTGCCAGCAGTTACTCGAAACAGGGGGGCGGGCAGCCCCAGCATTTT.

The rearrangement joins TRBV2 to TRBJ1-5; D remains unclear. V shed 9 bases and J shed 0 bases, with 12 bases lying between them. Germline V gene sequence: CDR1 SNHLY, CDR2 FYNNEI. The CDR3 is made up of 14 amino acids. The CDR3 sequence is CASKIIYSNQPQHF. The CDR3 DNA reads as TGTGCCAGTAAAATAATATATAGCAATCAGCCCCAGCATTTT.

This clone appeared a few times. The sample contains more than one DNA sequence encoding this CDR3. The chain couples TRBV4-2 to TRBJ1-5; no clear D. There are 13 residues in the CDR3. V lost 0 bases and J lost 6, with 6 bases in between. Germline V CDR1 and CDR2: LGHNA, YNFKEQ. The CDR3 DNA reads TGTGCCAGCAGCCAAGATCGCGGTCAGCCCCAGCATTTT. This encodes CASSQDRGQPQHF.

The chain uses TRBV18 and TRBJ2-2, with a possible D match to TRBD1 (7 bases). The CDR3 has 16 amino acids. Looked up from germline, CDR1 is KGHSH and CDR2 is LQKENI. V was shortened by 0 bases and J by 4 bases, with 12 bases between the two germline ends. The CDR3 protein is CASSPPGGQITGELFF. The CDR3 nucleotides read TGTGCCAGCTCACCACCGGGGGGACAGATCACCGGGGAGCTGTTTTTT. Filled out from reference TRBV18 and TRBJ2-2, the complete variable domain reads NAGVMQNPRHLVRRRGQEARLRCSPMKGHSHVYWYRQLPEEGLKFMVYLQKENIIDESGMPKERFSAEFPKEGPSILRIQQVVRGDSAAYFCASSPPGGQITGELFFGEGSRLTVL.

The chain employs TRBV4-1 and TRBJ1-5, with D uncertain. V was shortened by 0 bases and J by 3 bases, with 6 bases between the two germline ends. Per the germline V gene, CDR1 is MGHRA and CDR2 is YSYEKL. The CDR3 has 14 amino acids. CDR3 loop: CASSQDVYNQPQHF. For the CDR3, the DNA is TGCGCCAGCAGCCAAGATGTGTACAATCAGCCCCAGCATTTT.

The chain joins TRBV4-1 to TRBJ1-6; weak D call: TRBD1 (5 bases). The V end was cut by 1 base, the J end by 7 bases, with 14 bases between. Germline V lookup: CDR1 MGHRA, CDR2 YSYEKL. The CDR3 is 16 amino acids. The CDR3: CASSQVGREVNSPLHF. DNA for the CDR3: TGCGCCAGCAGCCAAGTTGGCAGGGAGGTGAATTCACCCCTCCACTTT.

CDR3 DNA: TGCGCCAGCAGCCTTTCCGGGACAGGGGGCACTGAAGCTTTCTTT. This codes for CASSLSGTGGTEAFF. The rearrangement uses TRBV5-1 and TRBJ1-1; 11 positions agree with TRBD1. With V trimmed by 4 bases and J by 4 bases, 6 bases remained unmatched. This CDR3 comprises 15 residues. Germline V gene data show CDR1 as SGHRS and CDR2 as YFSETQ. The entire variable domain, with the rest obtained from reference TRBV5-1 and TRBJ1-1, is as follows: KAGVTQTPRYLIKTRGQQVTLSCSPISGHRSVSWYQQTPGQGLQFLFEYFSETQRNKGNFPGRFSGRQFSNSRSEMNVSTLELGDSALYLCASSLSGTGGTEAFFGQGTRLTVV.

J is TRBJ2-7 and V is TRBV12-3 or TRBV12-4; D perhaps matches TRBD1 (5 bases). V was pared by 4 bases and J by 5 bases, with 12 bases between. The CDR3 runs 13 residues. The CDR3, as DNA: TGTGCCAGCAGTTGGGGCAGGGCCCACGAGCAGTACTTC. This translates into CASSWGRAHEQYF.

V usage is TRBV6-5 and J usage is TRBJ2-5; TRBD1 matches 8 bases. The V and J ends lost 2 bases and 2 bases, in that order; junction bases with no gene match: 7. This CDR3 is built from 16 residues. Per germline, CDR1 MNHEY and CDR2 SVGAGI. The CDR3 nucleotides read TGTGCCAGCAGTTACGGGACAGGATCTCGGCAAGAGACCCAGTACTTC. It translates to CASSYGTGSRQETQYF.

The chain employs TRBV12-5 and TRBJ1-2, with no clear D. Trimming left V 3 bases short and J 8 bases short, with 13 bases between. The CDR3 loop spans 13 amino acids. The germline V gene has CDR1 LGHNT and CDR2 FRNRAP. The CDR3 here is CASGFQTSGGYTF. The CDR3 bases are TGTGCTAGTGGTTTCCAGACCTCGGGGGGCTACACCTTC. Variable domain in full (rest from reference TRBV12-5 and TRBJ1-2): DARVTQTPRHKVTEMGQEVTMRCQPILGHNTVFWYRQTMMQGLELLAYFRNRAPLDDSGMPKDRFSAEMPDATLATLKIQPSEPRDSAVYFCASGFQTSGGYTFGSGTRLTVV.

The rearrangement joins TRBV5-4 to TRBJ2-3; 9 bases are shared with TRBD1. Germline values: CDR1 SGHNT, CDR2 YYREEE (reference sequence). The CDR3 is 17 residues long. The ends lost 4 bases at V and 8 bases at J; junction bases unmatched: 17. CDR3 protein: CASSPGQGTLQGGTQYF. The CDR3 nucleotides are TGTGCCAGCAGCCCTGGACAGGGGACCCTCCAGGGAGGTACGCAGTATTTT.

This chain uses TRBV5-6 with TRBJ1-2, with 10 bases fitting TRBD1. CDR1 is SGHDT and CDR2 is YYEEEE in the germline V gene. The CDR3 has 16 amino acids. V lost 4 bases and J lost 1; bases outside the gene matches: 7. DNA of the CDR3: TGTGCCAGCAGCCCCGGACAGGGGGAGAGTAACTATGGCTACACCTTC. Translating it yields CASSPGQGESNYGYTF.

Here the CDR3 reads CASRLDRVGTGELFF. The CDR3, as DNA: TGTGCCAGCAGACTGGACAGGGTCGGAACCGGGGAGCTGTTTTTT. This chain joins TRBV27 and TRBJ2-2; TRBD1 matches 8 bases. Germline trimming cut 6 bases from V and 5 bases from J; bases unmatched to any gene: 8. Germline CDR1 reads MNHEY; CDR2 reads SMNVEV (reference sequence). The CDR3 sequence is 15 residues long.

CDR3 sequence: CASSFQGTYGYTF. CDR3 coding DNA: TGTGCCAGCAGTTTTCAGGGGACCTATGGCTACACCTTC. The chain couples TRBV6-2 or TRBV6-3 to TRBJ1-2; D perhaps matches TRBD1 (6 bases). V lost 4 bases to trimming and J lost 4 bases, with 10 bases between them. Germline lookup yields CDR1 MNHEY and CDR2 SVGEGT. The CDR3 has 13 amino acids.

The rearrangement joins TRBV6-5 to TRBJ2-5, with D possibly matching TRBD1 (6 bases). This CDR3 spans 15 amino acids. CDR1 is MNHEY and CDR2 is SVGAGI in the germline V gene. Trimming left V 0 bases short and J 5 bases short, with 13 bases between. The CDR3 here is CASSYSDRPWETQYF. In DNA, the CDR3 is TGTGCCAGCAGTTACTCTGACAGGCCTTGGGAGACCCAGTACTTC.

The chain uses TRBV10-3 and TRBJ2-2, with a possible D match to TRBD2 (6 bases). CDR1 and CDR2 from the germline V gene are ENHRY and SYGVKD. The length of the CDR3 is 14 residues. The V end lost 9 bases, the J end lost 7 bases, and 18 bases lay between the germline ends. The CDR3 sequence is CAMAGTGVGGELFF. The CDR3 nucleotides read TGTGCCATGGCCGGGACTGGGGTGGGCGGGGAGCTGTTTTTT.

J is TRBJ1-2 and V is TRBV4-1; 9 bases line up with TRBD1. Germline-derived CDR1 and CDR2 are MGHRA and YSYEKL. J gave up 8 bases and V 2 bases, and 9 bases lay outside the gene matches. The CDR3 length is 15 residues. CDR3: CASSQPGTGSMGYTF. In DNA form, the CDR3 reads TGCGCCAGCAGCCAACCCGGGACAGGGTCGATGGGCTACACCTTC.

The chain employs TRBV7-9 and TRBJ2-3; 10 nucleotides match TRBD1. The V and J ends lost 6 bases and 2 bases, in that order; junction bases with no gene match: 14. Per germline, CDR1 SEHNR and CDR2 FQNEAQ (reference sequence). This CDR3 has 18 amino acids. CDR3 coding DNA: TGTGCCAGCAGGCCCAAGGGGCGGGACAGGGGATTCACAGATACGCAGTATTTT. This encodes CASRPKGRDRGFTDTQYF.